The source of this T cell receptor beta chain is a study of T cells after yellow fever vaccination (dated by TCRdb to between 2019 and 2020). About the investigation overall: Libraries from fractions with low cell numbers were prepared with the SMART-Seq v4 Ultra Low Input RNA kit. To follow T-cell clones before and after both primary and booster YFV17D yellow fever vaccination, bulk TCR alpha and beta repertoires underwent longitudinal sequencing. Two healthy male donors made up the cohort, one aged 18 to 29 years and the other aged 30 to 40 years. Blood was drawn at multiple timepoints before and after primary and secondary immunization, with bulk PBMC replicates and cell subsets isolated. Points the paper makes about the study in general: Because abundant contaminating clonotypes from the bulk population could be contained in FACS-sorted repertoires, computational filtering was required. A small fraction of clonotypes showed up in both the CD4 and CD8 compartments, probably as a result of convergent recombination. Because the study included only two donors, the extent to which the findings can be generalized is limited. Compared with the primary T-cell response, the secondary T-cell response was faster but weaker, reaching its peak on day 5 rather than on day 15. Most clones expanded after primary vaccination were re-detected after the booster (96% of CD4 and around 88% of CD8), suggesting broad memory maintenance.

From the cysteine through the phenylalanine, the CDR3 covers 15 amino acids. The retained sequence is limited to the CDR3, 45 bases, with the frame set at the first base. Germline trimming: 5 bases from V, 5 bases from J; junction bases outside gene matches: 11. As encoded in the germline V gene (reference sequence), CDR1 is SEHNR while CDR2 is FQNEAQ. With respect to this clonotype: Its antigen has not been determined. There are no base qualities to consult, and no much larger clone falls within one base.

Synthesis of TCR cDNA relied on 5'RACE template switching, a step that introduced a universal primer site along with unique molecular identifiers. Priming for cDNA synthesis came from both the TCR alpha and TCR beta constant segments. Libraries were amplified in two PCR steps, with sample barcodes and sequencing adapters added in the second step. Libraries were sequenced on Illumina HiSeq 2500 (2x100 bp) or NovaSeq (2x150 bp). The authors' pipeline ran thus. Demultiplexing of reads and collapsing into UMI consensus sequences were performed with MIGEC, and V(D)J alignment was carried out with MiXCR. Using edgeR on replicate PBMC samples, clonotypes were called vaccine-responding if FDR was below 0.01 and the log2 fold change was above 5 up to day 15. Bulk clonotypes were assigned CD4 or CD8 identity according to which sequenced CD4 or CD8 repertoire held them at higher abundance. TCRdb cleaned the public reads at Q25 with fastp, built clones with MiXCR and kept in-frame beta chains. Rows are unified per CDR3 protein, each entry keeping the most common DNA and genes. The V and J calls were determined by TCRdb, not by the authors. The sample includes about 580,000 distinct CDR3 sequences, with less than 20% observed a single time. Approximately 15% of the sample comes from the top ten.

This specimen's treatment or condition label, per the study, means: live attenuated yellow fever vaccine strain. Two biological replicates of bulk PBMCs were collected at each blood-draw timepoint. A standard Ficoll-Paque protocol was used to isolate PBMCs from peripheral blood. RNA was extracted with TriZol from bulk PBMCs, CD4 and CD8 fractions, and dextramer-positive and dextramer-negative fractions. The chain is encoded by TRBV7-9 joined to TRBJ2-5; TRBD1 fits 7 bases in the junction. The sequences come from PBMCs, collected about 5 days after the first yellow fever vaccination. The receptor's source is a man aged 18 to 29 who received the YFV17D yellow fever vaccine. The CDR3 has the sequence CASSDGYRGRETQYF. The DNA sequence is TGTGCCAGCAGCGACGGTTACAGGGGAAGGGAGACCCAGTACTTC.